This T cell receptor (beta chain) was identified during a study of blood T cell repertoires in COVID-19. On the study more broadly: Sample material is recorded as cDNA or gDNA derived from T cells, B-cell-depleted T cells, or PBMCs.

CDR1 and CDR2 from the germline V gene are SGHRS and YFSETQ. The CDR3 totals 13 residues. V was shortened by 0 bases and J by 7 bases, with 10 bases between the two germline ends. Assay used: immunoSEQ multiplex PCR; TCRdb lists only in-frame clones, some missing. Counted here are 150,000 to 200,000 clones, 88% occurring once; the ten biggest clones make up approximately 4%. J is TRBJ1-2 and V is TRBV5-1, with D maybe TRBD1 (5 bases). Material for sequencing was peripheral blood. This TCR came from a human donor in a cohort sampled during active COVID-19. Here the CDR3 reads CASSLERRGGYTF. The CDR3 DNA sequence: TGCGCCAGCAGCTTGGAGCGGAGGGGTGGCTACACCTTC.